This TCR beta chain comes out of a study of T cells in Graves' hyperthyroidism and ophthalmopathy. This clonotype was counted a few times. The ends were cut back, 0 bases at V and 13 bases at J, with 10 bases in the middle. The CDR3 extends over 11 amino acids. CDR1 is GTSNPN, CDR2 SVGIG, per germline (reference sequence). From RNA transcripts, TCR beta CDR3 regions were amplified. The primer set for the first-round RT-PCR of the TCR CDR3 was HTBI. TCRdb recomputed calls from the multiplex PCR reads with MiXCR, one row per CDR3 protein. This sample has hundreds of thousands of distinct CDR3 sequences, with roughly 45% found just once.

The specimen sequenced was peripheral blood or thyroid tissue (not recorded which). The receptor comes from an adult man with Graves' disease, either hyperthyroidism or ophthalmopathy (not recorded which). The J gene is TRBJ1-5, the V gene TRBV30; no clear D. This chain's CDR3 is CAWSVQGLQHF. The DNA of the CDR3 is TGTGCCTGGAGTGTACAAGGGTTACAGCATTTT.